These 20 T cell receptor beta chains share one sample of origin, sequenced in a study of T cell repertoires in cytomegalovirus infection. Which antigens these TCRs recognize remains unknown. TCRdb re-called the reads with MiXCR, one entry per CDR3 protein. The table lists approximately 76,000 distinct CDR3 sequences, roughly 39% of them singletons. The source was CD8+ T cells from cultured PBMCs, collected from culture after CMV antigen stimulation. The receptors stem from a human donor in good health (CMV status not recorded). Some clones in this sample may be carry-over from other donors' samples.

The CDR3 bases are TGTGCCAGCACCGCCCGGGGGGGCACTTTTGATGGCTACACCTTC. It translates to CASTARGGTFDGYTF. The chain recombines TRBV6-2 or TRBV6-3 with TRBJ1-2; tentative D call: TRBD1 (6 bases). Trimming stripped 7 bases from V and 6 bases from J, with 21 bases between. CDR1 and CDR2 (germline): MNHEY, SVGEGT. The CDR3 loop spans 15 amino acids.

This clonotype has just a few counts. The CDR3 nucleotides read TGTGCCAGCAGTACCGGGACTAGCGGGGAAGAACCCTCCTACGAGCAGTACTTC. Translation: CASSTGTSGEEPSYEQYF. The rearrangement uses TRBV28 and TRBJ2-7, with 13 nucleotides matching TRBD2. This CDR3 region has 18 residues. Losses at the gene ends were 5 bases for V and 0 bases for J; bases not matched to a gene: 10. From germline, CDR1 is MDHEN and CDR2 SYDVKM.

This clonotype came up once. The rearrangement uses TRBV24-1 and TRBJ2-7; 10 nucleotides agree with TRBD2. This CDR3 has 16 residues. Germline V CDR1 and CDR2: KGHDR, SFDVKD. The ends lost 3 bases at V and 2 bases at J; junction bases unmatched: 6. CDR3 DNA: TGTGCCACCAGTGATCCTAGCGGGGGCAGGACCTACGAGCAGTACTTC. Its translation is CATSDPSGGRTYEQYF.

This clonotype has only a few counts. The chain carries TRBV10-2 and TRBJ1-1; tentative D call: TRBD1 (6 bases). The V gene lost 0 bases and the J gene lost 3 bases, with 14 bases spanning the gap. The CDR3 loop spans 16 amino acids. Per the germline V gene, CDR1 is WSHSY and CDR2 is SAAADI. The CDR3 sequence is CASSESVRGLDTEAFF. Written as DNA, the CDR3 is TGCGCCAGCAGTGAGTCGGTCAGGGGTCTGGACACTGAAGCTTTCTTT.

V gene TRBV10-3 combines with J gene TRBJ1-1, with D uncertain. Trimming pared 6 bases from V and 1 base from J, leaving 9 bases between. The CDR3 totals 13 residues. Germline V gives CDR1 ENHRY, CDR2 SYGVKD. DNA of the CDR3: TGTGCCATCAGAATAGGACCGAACACTGAAGCTTTCTTT. This codes for CAIRIGPNTEAFF.

The V call is TRBV6-5, the J call TRBJ2-5; TRBD2 is a possible D gene (5 bases). V was clipped by 2 bases and J by 0 bases, with 7 bases between them. This CDR3 spans 14 amino acids. In germline, CDR1 is MNHEY, CDR2 SVGAGI. CDR3 bases: TGTGCCAGCAGTTACATCGGGGACCAAGAGACCCAGTACTTC. Amino acids: CASSYIGDQETQYF.

This clonotype was seen ten or more times. This chain connects TRBV4-1 to TRBJ2-1; the D gene is possibly TRBD1 (5 bases). CDR1 and CDR2 from the germline V gene are MGHRA and YSYEKL. CDR3 length: 15 residues. V lost 3 bases and J 2 bases, leaving 11 bases between the germline ends. CDR3 DNA sequence: TGCGCCAGCAGCCACTCCCAGGGCGCCTACAATGAGCAGTTCTTC. This sequence encodes CASSHSQGAYNEQFF.

J is TRBJ1-1 and V is TRBV6-6; D remains unclear. The CDR3 contains 13 residues. The V end lost 7 bases, the J end lost 8 bases, and 17 bases lay between the germline ends. Per the germline V gene, CDR1 is MNHNY and CDR2 is SVGAGI (reference sequence). The CDR3: CASTTGPTREAFF. The DNA of the CDR3 is TGTGCCAGCACCACTGGGCCCACCCGGGAAGCTTTCTTT.

V and J are TRBV7-6 and TRBJ2-2, with 7 bases identical to TRBD1. J lost 4 bases, V lost 5 bases, and 10 bases had no gene match. Germline CDR1 reads SGHVS; CDR2 reads FNYEAQ. This CDR3 is built from 16 residues. The CDR3 protein is CASSHDREYGTGELFF. The DNA for the CDR3 is TGTGCCAGCAGCCACGACAGGGAATACGGCACCGGGGAGCTGTTTTTT.

At least ten counts were recorded for this clonotype. The chain uses TRBV7-9 and TRBJ1-2; D is unresolved. This CDR3 contains 15 residues. Germline CDR1 SEHNR, CDR2 FQNEAQ (reference sequence). V lost 4 bases to trimming and J lost 1 base, with 13 bases between them. CDR3 sequence: CASSSGIQFNYGYTF. The CDR3 nucleotides read TGTGCCAGCAGCTCCGGGATACAATTTAACTATGGCTACACCTTC.

The CDR3 sequence: CASSSEPDQPQHF. CDR3 nucleotides: TGCGCCAGCAGCTCTGAGCCGGATCAGCCCCAGCATTTT. The chain links TRBV5-1 to TRBJ1-5; no clear D. CDR1 is SGHRS, CDR2 YFSETQ, per germline. The CDR3 runs to 13 residues. V was trimmed by 3 bases and J by 5 bases, leaving 9 bases between them.

The table lists this clonotype with a count of one. The V gene is TRBV6-1, the J gene TRBJ2-1; D remains ambiguous. The CDR3 loop spans 15 amino acids. Germline CDR1 and CDR2: MNHNS and SASEGT. With 1 base removed from V and 0 bases from J, the gap between germline ends came to 7 bases. The CDR3 sequence is CASSEDWSSYNEQFF. The CDR3 bases are TGTGCCAGCAGTGAAGACTGGAGCTCCTACAATGAGCAGTTCTTC.

In its sample, this clonotype was seen once. The chain uses TRBV19 and TRBJ1-5; D is perhaps TRBD1 (6 bases). Germline CDR1 LNHDA, CDR2 SQIVND (reference sequence). CDR3 length equals 16 residues. Trimming took off 4 bases at V and 0 bases at J, with 13 bases between the two ends. In DNA, the CDR3 is TGTGCCAGTAGTACCCTACAGGGTATTAGCAATCAGCCCCAGCATTTT. It encodes CASSTLQGISNQPQHF.

The chain couples TRBV5-4 to TRBJ1-4, with D hard to call. Germline lookup yields CDR1 SGHNT and CDR2 YYREEE (reference sequence). V shed 6 bases and J shed 5 bases, with 11 bases lying between them. CDR3 size: 13 residues. In DNA, the CDR3 is TGTGCCAGCACCACTAACGGAAATGAAAAACTGTTTTTT. Protein: CASTTNGNEKLFF.

The chain is built from TRBV7-6 and TRBJ2-1, with TRBD1 matching over 7 bases. This CDR3 spans 16 amino acids. V lost 5 bases and J lost 4; bases outside the gene matches: 11. CDR1 is SGHVS, CDR2 FNYEAQ, per germline. CDR3 DNA sequence: TGTGCCAGCAGCCTCAACCGGGACAGTTTTTACAATGAGCAGTTCTTC. Protein: CASSLNRDSFYNEQFF.

The gene calls are TRBV6-6 and TRBJ1-1; no firm D call. Germline CDR1 and CDR2: MNHNY and SVGAGI (reference sequence). This CDR3 region has 16 residues. V lost 0 bases and J 4 bases, leaving 15 bases between the germline ends. The CDR3 sequence is CASSYSIVSQRTEAFF. Written as DNA, the CDR3 is TGTGCCAGCAGTTACTCGATTGTGTCCCAACGCACTGAAGCTTTCTTT.

This clonotype was counted between two and nine times. This rearrangement joins TRBV4-3 to TRBJ2-7; 9 bases map to TRBD2. There are 16 residues in the CDR3. Germline V gene lookup returns CDR1 LGHNA and CDR2 YSLEER. V lost 2 bases and J lost 2; bases outside the gene matches: 7. CDR3 sequence: CASSQSSSGETYEQYF. The CDR3 DNA reads as TGCGCCAGCAGCCAAAGCTCTAGCGGGGAAACCTACGAGCAGTACTTC.

The chain joins TRBV19 to TRBJ1-5; 9 nucleotides line up with TRBD1. Germline trimming cut 8 bases from V and 6 bases from J; bases unmatched to any gene: 2. In germline, CDR1 is LNHDA, CDR2 SQIVND (reference sequence). The CDR3 covers 12 residues. The CDR3 here is CASRTGAQPQHF. For the CDR3, the DNA is TGTGCCAGTCGGACAGGGGCTCAGCCCCAGCATTTT.

The sample holds a few counts of this clonotype. V usage is TRBV2 and J usage is TRBJ1-1; perhaps TRBD1 as D (5 bases). Germline assignment: CDR1 SNHLY and CDR2 FYNNEI. The CDR3 has 13 residues. Between the trimmed V and J ends, which lost 1 base and 7 bases, there was a span of 10 bases. The CDR3 DNA follows: TGTGCCAGCAGTGAAGGAGGACATCTTGAAGCTTTCTTT. Residues: CASSEGGHLEAFF.

A few counts support this clonotype. J is TRBJ2-4 and V is TRBV7-9; 8 positions match TRBD2. This CDR3 comprises 17 residues. The V segment lost 5 bases and the J segment 1 base; nucleotides outside the gene matches: 10. Germline V gives CDR1 SEHNR, CDR2 FQNEAQ (reference sequence). The CDR3 coding sequence is TGTGCCAGCAGCCTACCCTACAGCGGGGGTGCCAAAAACATTCAGTACTTC. Its protein product is CASSLPYSGGAKNIQYF.